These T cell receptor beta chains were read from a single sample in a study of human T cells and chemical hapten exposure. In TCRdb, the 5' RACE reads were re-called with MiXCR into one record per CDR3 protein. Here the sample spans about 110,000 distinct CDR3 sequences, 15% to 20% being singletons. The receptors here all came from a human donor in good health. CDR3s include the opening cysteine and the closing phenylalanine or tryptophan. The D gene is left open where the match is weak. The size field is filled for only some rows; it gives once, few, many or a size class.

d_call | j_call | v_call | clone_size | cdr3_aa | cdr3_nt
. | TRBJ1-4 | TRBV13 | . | CASSLVSEKLFF | TGTGCCAGCAGCTTAGTGAGTGAAAAACTGTTTTTT
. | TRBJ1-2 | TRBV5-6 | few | CASSHAGGVNGYGYTF | TGTGCCAGCAGCCATGCGGGGGGGGTGAATGGCTATGGCTACACCTTC
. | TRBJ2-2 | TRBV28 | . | CASSPHSKVDAGWAGELFF | TGTGCCAGCAGCCCCCATTCTAAAGTTGACGCCGGCTGGGCCGGGGAGCTGTTTTTT
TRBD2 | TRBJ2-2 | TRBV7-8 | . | CASSLGAGDTGELFF | TGTGCCAGCAGCTTAGGTGCGGGAGACACCGGGGAGCTGTTTTTT
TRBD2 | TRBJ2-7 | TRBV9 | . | CASSVSSGRAWEQYF | TGTGCCAGCAGCGTTTCTAGCGGGAGGGCGTGGGAGCAGTACTTC
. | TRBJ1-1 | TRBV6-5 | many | CASSSTRVTEAFF | TGTGCCAGCAGTTCAACGCGCGTAACTGAAGCTTTCTTT
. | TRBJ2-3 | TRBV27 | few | CASGPQRTDTQYF | TGTGCCAGCGGCCCCCAGCGAACCGATACGCAGTATTTT
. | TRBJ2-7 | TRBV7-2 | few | CASSQRGISYEQYF | TGTGCCAGCAGCCAAAGGGGGATCTCCTACGAGCAGTACTTC
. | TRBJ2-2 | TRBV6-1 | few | CASRSYPGELFF | TGTGCCAGCCGGAGCTATCCCGGGGAGCTGTTTTTT
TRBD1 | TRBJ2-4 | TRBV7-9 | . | CASSLDQTGGAAKNIQYF | TGTGCCAGCAGCTTGGACCAGACAGGGGGCGCAGCCAAAAACATTCAGTACTTC
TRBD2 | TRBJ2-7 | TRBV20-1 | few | CSAWTSGTYEQYF | TGCAGTGCTTGGACTAGCGGGACCTACGAGCAGTACTTC
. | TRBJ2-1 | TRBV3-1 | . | CASSQVGGDNEQFF | TGTGCCAGCAGCCAAGTGGGTGGAGACAATGAGCAGTTCTTC
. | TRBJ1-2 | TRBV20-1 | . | CSARGDGSSLYGYTF | TGCAGTGCTAGAGGTGATGGCAGCAGTCTCTATGGCTACACCTTC
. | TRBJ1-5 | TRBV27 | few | CASSASGSWPQHF | TGTGCCAGCAGTGCAAGCGGGTCCTGGCCCCAGCATTTT
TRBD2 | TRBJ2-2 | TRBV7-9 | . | CASSYIFFSGTDTGELFF | TGTGCCAGCAGTTATATCTTCTTTAGCGGGACCGACACCGGGGAGCTGTTTTTT
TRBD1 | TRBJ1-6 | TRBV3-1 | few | CASSPAGTANSPLHF | TGTGCCAGCAGCCCAGCCGGGACAGCTAATTCACCCCTCCACTTT
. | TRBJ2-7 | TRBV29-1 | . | CSVRAGPYEQYF | TGCAGCGTTAGGGCAGGGCCCTACGAGCAGTACTTC
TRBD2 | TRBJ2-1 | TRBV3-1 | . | CASSQVGGRTYNEQFF | TGTGCCAGCAGCCAAGTTGGCGGGAGGACCTACAATGAGCAGTTCTTC
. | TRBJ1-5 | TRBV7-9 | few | CASSDRFGQPQHF | TGTGCCAGCAGCGACAGGTTCGGTCAGCCCCAGCATTTT
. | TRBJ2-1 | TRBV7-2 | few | CASSSDSSGNEQFF | TGTGCCAGCAGCTCGGACAGTTCGGGCAATGAGCAGTTCTTC
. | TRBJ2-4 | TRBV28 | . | CASSSLFAKNIQYF | TGTGCCAGCAGTTCCCTTTTTGCCAAAAACATTCAGTACTTC
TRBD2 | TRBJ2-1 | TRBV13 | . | CASRGGLASNEQFF | TGTGCCAGCAGGGGGGGACTAGCTTCCAATGAGCAGTTCTTC
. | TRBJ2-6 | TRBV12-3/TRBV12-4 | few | CAIAPGRGISGANVLTF | TGTGCCATTGCACCGGGACGGGGTATCTCTGGGGCCAACGTCCTGACTTTC
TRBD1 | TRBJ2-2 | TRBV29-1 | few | CSVAGFQGALAGELFF | TGCAGCGTTGCGGGTTTTCAGGGGGCTTTGGCCGGGGAGCTGTTTTTT
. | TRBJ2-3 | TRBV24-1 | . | CATSDSREPTDTQYF | TGTGCCACCAGTGATTCCAGGGAGCCCACAGATACGCAGTATTTT
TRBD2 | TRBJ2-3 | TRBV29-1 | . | CSVEPTSGIRGAQYF | TGCAGCGTTGAACCGACTAGCGGGATCCGGGGGGCGCAGTATTTT
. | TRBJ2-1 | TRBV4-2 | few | CASSQDQGEDEQFF | TGTGCCAGCAGCCAAGATCAAGGTGAGGATGAGCAGTTCTTC
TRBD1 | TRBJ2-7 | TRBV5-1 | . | CASKPSDRGLSYEQYF | TGCGCCAGCAAACCATCGGACAGGGGGCTTTCCTACGAGCAGTACTTC
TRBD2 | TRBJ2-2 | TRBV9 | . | CASGFREGLNGELFF | TGTGCCAGCGGTTTCCGGGAGGGCCTTAACGGGGAGCTGTTTTTT
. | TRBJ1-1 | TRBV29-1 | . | CSAPGQQNTEAFF | TGCAGCGCTCCAGGACAGCAGAACACTGAAGCTTTCTTT
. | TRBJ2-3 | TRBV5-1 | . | CASSLYPGPSTDTQYF | TGCGCCAGCAGCTTGTATCCGGGGCCTAGCACAGATACGCAGTATTTT
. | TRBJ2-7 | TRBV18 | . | CASSSDRTFSYEQYF | TGTGCCAGCTCGTCGGACAGAACCTTCTCCTACGAGCAGTACTTC
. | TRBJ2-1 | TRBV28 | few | CASSLGLIGESSYNEQFF | TGTGCCAGCAGTTTAGGGCTTATTGGGGAAAGCTCCTACAATGAGCAGTTCTTC
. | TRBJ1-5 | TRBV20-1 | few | CGCREDGNQPQHF | TGCGGTTGCAGGGAGGATGGCAATCAGCCCCAGCATTTT
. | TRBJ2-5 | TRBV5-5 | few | CASSPYGGLQETQYF | TGTGCCAGCAGCCCCTATGGTGGCTTACAAGAGACCCAGTACTTC
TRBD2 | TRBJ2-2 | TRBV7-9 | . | CASSLGESGSITGELFF | TGTGCCAGCAGCTTAGGCGAAAGCGGGAGTATCACCGGGGAGCTGTTTTTT
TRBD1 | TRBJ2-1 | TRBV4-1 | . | CASSPGTGGRWDLGLEQFF | TGCGCCAGCAGCCCGGGGACAGGGGGCAGGTGGGACCTGGGTTTGGAGCAGTTCTTC
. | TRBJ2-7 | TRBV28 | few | CASSLRRFEQYF | TGTGCCAGCAGCCTACGCAGGTTCGAGCAGTACTTC
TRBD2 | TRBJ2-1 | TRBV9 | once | CASSPPSGAYRHNEQFF | TGTGCCAGCAGCCCCCCCAGCGGGGCATACAGACACAATGAGCAGTTCTTC
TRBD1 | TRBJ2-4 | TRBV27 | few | CASRYGQGVENIQYF | TGTGCCAGCAGATACGGACAGGGGGTAGAAAACATTCAGTACTTC
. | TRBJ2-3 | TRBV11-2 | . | CASSPQRTDTQYF | TGTGCCAGCAGCCCACAGCGCACAGATACGCAGTATTTT
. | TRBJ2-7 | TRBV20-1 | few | CSPIAESSYEQYF | TGCAGTCCCATAGCGGAGAGCTCCTACGAGCAGTACTTC
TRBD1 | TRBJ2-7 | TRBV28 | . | CASSLPPGQGTYEQYF | TGTGCCAGCAGCCTACCCCCCGGACAGGGTACCTACGAGCAGTACTTC
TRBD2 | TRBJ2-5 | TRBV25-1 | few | CASSEAGGTQETQYF | TGTGCCAGCAGTGAGGCGGGAGGAACACAAGAGACCCAGTACTTC
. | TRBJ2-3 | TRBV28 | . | CASSFLKRPTDTQYF | TGTGCCAGCAGTTTTCTGAAACGGCCCACAGATACGCAGTATTTT
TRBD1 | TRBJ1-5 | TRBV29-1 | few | CSVRSGGGQPQHF | TGCAGCGTCCGCTCAGGGGGGGGCCAGCCCCAGCATTTT